The 18 T cell receptor beta chains in this list originate from one sample, sequenced in a study of cytomegalovirus exposure and HLA in healthy donors. Use of 60 Vbeta and 13 Jbeta primers characterized the PCR. The data were produced by immunoSEQ multiplex PCR, yet TCRdb's version contains in-frame clones alone and is incomplete. Of under 150,000 clones listed, under 90% are singletons. The material sequenced was PBMCs. The source is a male donor in good health and CMV-seronegative.

The chain links TRBV5-5 to TRBJ1-1, with D uncertain. This CDR3 spans 11 amino acids. The germline gives CDR1 SGHKS, CDR2 YYEKEE (reference sequence). The germline V and J ends were trimmed by 1 base and 7 bases, with 5 bases remaining between them. The CDR3 coding sequence is TGTGCCAGCAGCTTGTACTTTGAAGCTTTCTTT. Amino acids: CASSLYFEAFF. The full variable domain, with the rest looked up from reference TRBV5-5 and TRBJ1-1, is DAGVTQSPTHLIKTRGQQVTLRCSPISGHKSVSWYQQVLGQGPQFIFQYYEKEERGRGNFPDRFSARQFPNYSSELNVNALLLGDSALYLCASSLYFEAFFGQGTRLTVV.

The V and J genes are TRBV6-5 and TRBJ2-7, with D uncertain. In germline, CDR1 is MNHEY, CDR2 SVGAGI. The ends were cut back, 0 bases at V and 0 bases at J, with 9 bases in the middle. The CDR3 contains 15 residues. CDR3 residues: CASSYSEVRSYEQYF. CDR3 nucleotide sequence: TGTGCCAGCAGTTACTCAGAGGTTCGCTCCTACGAGCAGTACTTC.

This CDR3 reads CASSDPRHNEQFF. The CDR3, as DNA: TGTGCCAGCTCCGACCCTAGGCACAATGAGCAGTTCTTC. The chain employs TRBV10-3 and TRBJ2-1; D is unclear. The germline CDR1 and CDR2 sequences are ENHRY and SYGVKD. V lost 10 bases and J 5 bases, leaving 15 bases between the germline ends. CDR3 length: 13 residues.

This rearrangement joins TRBV2 to TRBJ2-1; 7 nucleotides align to TRBD2. Trimming cost V 8 bases and J 3 bases; bases outside gene matches: 4. Germline V gene lookup returns CDR1 SNHLY and CDR2 FYNNEI. CDR3 length: 13 residues. In DNA form, the CDR3 reads TGTGCCAGCCGCCAGCGGGACTACAATGAGCAGTTCTTC. Protein: CASRQRDYNEQFF.

V is TRBV11-2 and J is TRBJ2-5; 12 bases match TRBD1. The J segment lost 5 bases and the V segment lost 5 bases, leaving 9 bases of the junction unmatched. The CDR3 spans 16 residues. CDR1 and CDR2 from the germline V gene are SGHAT and FQNNGV. CDR3 amino acids: CASSVTGTGGRETQYF. The CDR3 region has the DNA TGTGCCAGCAGCGTAACCGGGACAGGGGGCAGGGAGACCCAGTACTTC.

The chain joins TRBV5-1 to TRBJ2-1, with TRBD1 matching over 7 bases. There are 15 residues in the CDR3. The V and J ends lost 3 bases and 2 bases, in that order; junction bases with no gene match: 5. Germline V lookup: CDR1 SGHRS, CDR2 YFSETQ. The CDR3 coding sequence is TGCGCCAGCAGCTCTACAGGGGAAACCTACAATGAGCAGTTCTTC. Translation: CASSSTGETYNEQFF.

The rearrangement links TRBV4-2 to TRBJ1-1; D remains ambiguous. Germline V gives CDR1 LGHNA, CDR2 YNFKEQ. The CDR3 contains 13 residues. V gave up 1 base and J gave up 1 base, with 4 bases separating them. The CDR3 protein is CASSQAGNTEAFF. CDR3 DNA sequence: TGTGCCAGCAGCCAAGCGGGGAACACTGAAGCTTTCTTT.

V and J are TRBV11-2 and TRBJ1-1, with TRBD1 matching over 7 bases. The J segment lost 1 base and the V segment lost 3 bases, leaving 5 bases of the junction unmatched. The CDR3 is 15 residues long. Germline-derived CDR1 and CDR2 are SGHAT and FQNNGV. The CDR3 sequence is CASSFIAGGNTEAFF. DNA for the CDR3: TGTGCCAGCAGCTTCATCGCAGGGGGGAACACTGAAGCTTTCTTT. Based on the CDR3 plus reference TRBV11-2 and TRBJ1-1, the full variable domain is EAGVAQSPRYKIIEKRQSVAFWCNPISGHATLYWYQQILGQGPKLLIQFQNNGVVDDSQLPKDRFSAERLKGVDSTLKIQPAKLEDSAVYLCASSFIAGGNTEAFFGQGTRLTVV.

This clone was recorded only once. The rearrangement joins TRBV28 to TRBJ2-7, with D perhaps TRBD2 (6 bases). The V and J ends lost 5 bases and 6 bases respectively, with 14 bases between them. CDR1 MDHEN and CDR2 SYDVKM come from the germline V gene. The CDR3 totals 13 residues. This chain's CDR3 is CASSPTSLREQYF. The CDR3 region has the DNA TGTGCCAGCAGTCCTACTAGCCTTCGCGAGCAGTACTTC.

This rearrangement joins TRBV28 to TRBJ2-5; D not resolved. Germline CDR1 and CDR2: MDHEN and SYDVKM. V lost 3 bases to trimming and J lost 7 bases, with 9 bases between them. This CDR3 has 12 residues. In nucleotides, the CDR3 is TGTGCCAGCAGTTTTCGACTTGGGACCCAGTACTTC. This encodes CASSFRLGTQYF.

This chain links TRBV9 with TRBJ1-5; no firm D call. Looked up from germline, CDR1 is SGDLS and CDR2 is YYNGEE. Trimming left V 2 bases short and J 1 base short, with 4 bases between. The CDR3 contains 13 residues. CDR3 bases: TGTGCCAGCAGCGTTACAAGCAATCAGCCCCAGCATTTT. It is translated as CASSVTSNQPQHF.

In DNA form, the CDR3 reads TGCGCCAGCAGCCAAATGGCGGGGACAGGGGACTACGAGCAGTACTTC. The encoded protein is CASSQMAGTGDYEQYF. The J gene is TRBJ2-7, the V gene TRBV4-3, with 10 bases fitting TRBD1. Trimming removed 2 bases from V and 3 bases from J; junction bases left unmatched: 7. The CDR3 runs to 16 residues. CDR1 and CDR2 from the germline V gene are LGHNA and YSLEER.

The V and J genes are TRBV7-2 and TRBJ1-2; D perhaps matches TRBD1 (6 bases). Germline values: CDR1 SGHTA, CDR2 FQGNSA. Trimming stripped 5 bases from V and 9 bases from J, with 16 bases between. The CDR3 is 13 amino acids. CDR3 bases: TGTGCCAGCAGCCCAGGAGACAGGCGGAGCTACACCTTC. It codes for CASSPGDRRSYTF.

This clone was detected only a few times. This sequence joins TRBV4-2 and TRBJ2-1; weak D call: TRBD2 (5 bases). Germline lookup yields CDR1 LGHNA and CDR2 YNFKEQ. V dropped 4 bases and J dropped 8 bases, with 21 bases sitting between them. The CDR3 extends over 16 amino acids. The CDR3 DNA is TGTGCCAGCAGCCGCCTCTACGGCAGGAGCGGCGATGAGCAGTTCTTC. It is translated as CASSRLYGRSGDEQFF.

The chain has TRBV6-5 and TRBJ2-2; D gene ambiguous. The V gene lost 0 bases and the J gene lost 1 base, with 6 bases spanning the gap. Germline CDR1 reads MNHEY; CDR2 reads SVGAGI. The length of the CDR3 is 15 residues. The CDR3 DNA reads as TGTGCCAGCAGTTACTCGGGCCTGAACACCGGGGAGCTGTTTTTT. This codes for CASSYSGLNTGELFF.

The chain employs TRBV9 and TRBJ1-1; maybe TRBD1 (5 bases). V lost 4 bases and J lost 5, with 12 bases in between. This CDR3 comprises 13 residues. CDR1 is SGDLS and CDR2 is YYNGEE in the germline V gene. CDR3 loop: CASSLGGATEAFF. The CDR3 coding sequence is TGTGCCAGCAGCCTCGGAGGGGCAACTGAAGCTTTCTTT.

This clone is labeled as medium-sized (0.01 to 0.1%). The rearrangement links TRBV5-6 to TRBJ2-5; 11 nucleotides match TRBD2. The CDR3 runs 17 residues. Germline lookup yields CDR1 SGHDT and CDR2 YYEEEE. V gave up 0 bases and J gave up 4 bases; unmatched junction bases: 8. The CDR3 DNA is TGTGCCAGCAGCTTGGGGGGTAGCGGGAGGGCTTCAGAGACCCAGTACTTC. It specifies CASSLGGSGRASETQYF.

As DNA, the CDR3 is TGTGCCAGCAGTTCAACCGGGACAGGGTCCAATGGCTACACCTTC. Residues: CASSSTGTGSNGYTF. The rearrangement uses TRBV6-5 and TRBJ1-2; 9 nucleotides match TRBD1. The germline V gene has CDR1 MNHEY and CDR2 SVGAGI. J was trimmed by 6 bases and V by 4 bases; bases with no gene match: 9. CDR3 length: 15 amino acids.